This T cell receptor beta chain stems from a study of cytomegalovirus exposure and HLA in healthy donors. PCR primers comprised 60 Vbeta and 13 Jbeta primers. Measured with immunoSEQ multiplex PCR; TCRdb has only the in-frame clones, and not every one. The sample lists around 160,000 clones; approximately 80% were seen once. The sequenced material came from PBMCs. The source of this sequence is a woman under 30 in good health and CMV-seronegative.

The CDR3 sequence: CASSSGEVRNQPQHF. The CDR3 bases are TGTGCCAGCAGCTCGGGAGAGGTCCGCAATCAGCCCCAGCATTTT. The rearrangement joins TRBV7-2 to TRBJ1-5; D gene ambiguous. This CDR3 has 15 amino acids. Looked up from germline, CDR1 is SGHTA and CDR2 is FQGNSA. V was clipped by 4 bases and J by 2 bases, with 12 bases between them. The full variable domain, rest sourced from reference TRBV7-2 and TRBJ1-5, is GAGVSQSPSNKVTEKGKDVELRCDPISGHTALYWYRQSLGQGLEFLIYFQGNSAPDKSGLPSDRFSAERTGGSVSTLTIQRTQQEDSAVYLCASSSGEVRNQPQHFGDGTRLSIL.